The 7 T cell receptor beta chains below were found in one sample sequenced in a study of T cells in Graves' hyperthyroidism and ophthalmopathy. RNA transcripts were the template for amplifying TCR beta CDR3 regions. The primer set for the first-round RT-PCR of the TCR CDR3 was HTBI. TCRdb redid the calling of the multiplex PCR reads with MiXCR, one entry per CDR3 protein. Among more than 350,000 distinct CDR3 sequences listed, 15% were seen once. Source material: blood. The receptors stem from a woman aged 25 to 39 with Graves' hyperthyroidism.

This clonotype was observed at least ten times. The rearrangement links TRBV5-1 to TRBJ1-1; D uncertain. In germline, CDR1 is SGHRS, CDR2 YFSETQ. Trimming left V 3 bases short and J 0 bases short, with 12 bases between. The length of the CDR3 is 15 residues. CDR3: CASSSTGMMNTEAFF. In nucleotides, the CDR3 is TGCGCCAGCAGCTCGACGGGAATGATGAACACTGAAGCTTTCTTT.

This clonotype was seen at least ten times. The chain recombines TRBV27 with TRBJ2-1; 7 nucleotides agree with TRBD2. This CDR3 spans 14 amino acids. In germline, CDR1 is MNHEY, CDR2 SMNVEV (reference sequence). V lost 4 bases to trimming and J lost 9 bases; unmatched junction nucleotides: 9. CDR3 loop: CASSYGGGPGEQFF. In nucleotides, the CDR3 is TGTGCCAGCAGTTACGGGGGAGGGCCCGGTGAGCAGTTCTTC.

Many counts were recorded for this clonotype. The chain links TRBV3-1 to TRBJ2-2; D might be TRBD2 (5 bases). The CDR3 spans 14 residues. Germline lookup yields CDR1 LGHDT and CDR2 YNNKEL (reference sequence). Trimming stripped 6 bases from V and 5 bases from J, with 13 bases between. The CDR3 here is CASSLGDQTGELFF. In DNA, the CDR3 is TGTGCCAGCAGTTTGGGAGACCAAACCGGGGAGCTGTTTTTT.

The sample holds a few counts of this clonotype. The genes are TRBV9 and TRBJ2-5; D is unclear. There are 14 residues in the CDR3. V dropped 0 bases and J dropped 1 base, with 7 bases sitting between them. Germline values: CDR1 SGDLS, CDR2 YYNGEE. The CDR3 reads CASSVGLSQETQYF. Here the CDR3 DNA reads TGTGCCAGCAGCGTAGGACTTTCCCAAGAGACCCAGTACTTC.

This clonotype was seen more than once but under ten times. The V gene is TRBV30, the J gene TRBJ1-1; D not certain. The germline V and J ends were trimmed by 3 bases and 1 base, with 9 bases remaining between them. Per the germline V gene, CDR1 is GTSNPN and CDR2 is SVGIG (reference sequence). The CDR3 spans 13 residues. The CDR3 bases are TGTGCCTGGAGAAGACGGTCGAACACTGAAGCTTTCTTT. It is translated as CAWRRRSNTEAFF.

This clonotype was picked up many times. The rearrangement links TRBV18 to TRBJ2-3; D gene ambiguous. Germline loops: CDR1 KGHSH, CDR2 LQKENI. The CDR3 sequence is 13 residues long. V lost 0 bases, J lost 7 bases, and 8 bases lay in between. The CDR3: CASSPPGEHTQYF. CDR3 DNA: TGTGCCAGCTCACCACCTGGCGAGCATACGCAGTATTTT.

The CDR3 bases are TGTGCCAGTAGTTCCCACACAGGGATTGACACTGAAGCTTTCTTT. This encodes CASSSHTGIDTEAFF. The chain carries TRBV19 and TRBJ1-1, with D maybe TRBD1 (6 bases). This CDR3 region has 15 residues. Trimming stripped 5 bases from V and 3 bases from J, with 16 bases between. From germline, CDR1 is LNHDA and CDR2 SQIVND (reference sequence).